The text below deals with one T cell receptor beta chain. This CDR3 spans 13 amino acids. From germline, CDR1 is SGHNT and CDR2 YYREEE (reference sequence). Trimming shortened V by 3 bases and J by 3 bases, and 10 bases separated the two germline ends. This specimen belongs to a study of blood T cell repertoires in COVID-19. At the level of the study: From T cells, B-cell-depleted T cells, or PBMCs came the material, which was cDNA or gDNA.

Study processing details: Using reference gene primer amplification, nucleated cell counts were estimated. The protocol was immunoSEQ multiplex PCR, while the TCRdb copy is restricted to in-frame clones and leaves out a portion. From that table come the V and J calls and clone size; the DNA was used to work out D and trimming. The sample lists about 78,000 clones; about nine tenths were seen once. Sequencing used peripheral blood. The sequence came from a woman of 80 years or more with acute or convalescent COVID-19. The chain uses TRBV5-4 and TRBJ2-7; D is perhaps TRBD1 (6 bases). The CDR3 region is CASSSGTNYEQYF. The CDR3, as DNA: TGTGCCAGCAGCTCCGGGACAAACTACGAGCAGTACTTC.